The rows below give T cell receptor beta chains drawn from one sample of a study of T cell responses to AZD1222 COVID-19 vaccine. The assay was immunoSEQ multiplex PCR, and TCRdb's table has in-frame clones only and misses some. The sample lists roughly 190,000 clones; 93% were seen once. The sequencing used peripheral blood, collected on day 0 of AZD1222 vaccination. The source of these receptors is an adult in good health. Both conserved end residues are part of each CDR3. Fields, in order: D gene, V gene, clone size, J gene, CDR3 DNA, CDR3 protein. D genes are given only for firm matches. Size is stated for part of the rows, as once, few or many counts, or as a class when the clone is expanded.

>.|TRBV4-2|.|TRBJ1-1
TGTGCCAGCAGCTGGGGGCCGGGTCCAGGGAACACTGAAGCTTTCTTT
CASSWGPGPGNTEAFF
>.|TRBV6-1|once|TRBJ2-2
TGTGCCAGCAGTGAAGGGACTACGAACACCGGGGAGCTGTTTTTT
CASSEGTTNTGELFF
>.|TRBV7-9|.|TRBJ1-1
TGTGCCAGCAGCTGGCGACGACCCACGACATTTGCCAACACTGAAGCTTTCTTT
CASSWRRPTTFANTEAFF
>.|TRBV7-9|.|TRBJ1-1
TGTGCCAGCAGCTTGCAGGGAGGGAACACTGAAGCTTTCTTT
CASSLQGGNTEAFF
>TRBD1|TRBV2|.|TRBJ2-1
TGTGCCAGCAGTGAAGGGACAGGGGGTGGCCGAGGTGAGCAGTTCTTC
CASSEGTGGGRGEQFF
>TRBD2|TRBV27|.|TRBJ2-2
TGTGCCAGCAGAGCACCCCCGGGACTAGCGGGGGGGGGCACCGGGGAGCTGTTTTTT
CASRAPPGLAGGGTGELFF
>.|TRBV19|.|TRBJ1-1
TGTGCCAGTAGTCCTGCGGGGGCTGGCGCTGAAGCTTTCTTT
CASSPAGAGAEAFF
>.|TRBV7-9|.|TRBJ1-2
TGTGCCAGCAGCTTAGAAGGCCCTACAAGGAGTGGCTACACCTTC
CASSLEGPTRSGYTF
>.|TRBV27|once|TRBJ1-5
TGTGCCAGCAGCCTAGGGGGAGACAATCAGCCCCAGCATTTT
CASSLGGDNQPQHF
>.|TRBV7-6|.|TRBJ1-6
TGTGCCAGCAGCTTAATTCGGCCAAGCCCGAATTCACCCCTCCACTTT
CASSLIRPSPNSPLHF
>.|TRBV10-3|.|TRBJ2-1
TGTGCCATCAGTGAGTCGCTAGGGGAAACCTACAATGAGCAGTTCTTC
CAISESLGETYNEQFF
>TRBD1|TRBV29-1|.|TRBJ2-7
TGCAGCGTGGGGGGACAGGGTACCTACGAGCAGTACTTC
CSVGGQGTYEQYF
>.|TRBV9|.|TRBJ1-2
TGTGCCAGCAGCGTAGCTCCCGGAGGCCTTAACTATGGCTACACCTTC
CASSVAPGGLNYGYTF
>.|TRBV6-6|.|TRBJ1-2
TGTGCCAGCAGTTACTCATGGGGTGGGGATGGCTACACCTTC
CASSYSWGGDGYTF
>.|TRBV6-5|.|TRBJ1-6
TGTGCCAGCAGAGCCGGGACGGCCAATTCACCCCTCCACTTT
CASRAGTANSPLHF
>.|TRBV7-6|.|TRBJ1-2
TGTGCCAGCAGCCCTATAGGGCACGGCTACACCTTC
CASSPIGHGYTF
>.|TRBV7-2|.|TRBJ2-7
TGTGCCAGCAGCACACAAGGGAGAAGGGGTTACGAGCAGTACTTC
CASSTQGRRGYEQYF
>.|TRBV3-1/TRBV3-2|.|TRBJ2-1
TGTGCCAGCAGCCCCCGAAGTGCGAATGAGCAGTTCTTC
CASSPRSANEQFF
>.|TRBV5-4|.|TRBJ1-4
TGTGCCAGCAGCTTGGCCGAAGGGGGGTCTAATGAAAAACTGTTTTTT
CASSLAEGGSNEKLFF
>.|TRBV6-1|.|TRBJ1-2
TGTGCCAGCAGTGAAACGGATAACTATGGCTACACCTTC
CASSETDNYGYTF
>.|TRBV2|.|TRBJ1-2
TGTGCCAGCAGTCAGGGGCTCTATGGCTACACCTTC
CASSQGLYGYTF
>.|TRBV29-1|.|TRBJ1-1
TGCAGCGTAGCCGGACAGATGAACACTGAAGCTTTCTTT
CSVAGQMNTEAFF
>TRBD2|TRBV4-2|.|TRBJ2-1
TGTGCCAGCAGCCAAGAACTAGCGGGAAACAATGAGCAGTTCTTC
CASSQELAGNNEQFF
>TRBD1|TRBV6-5|.|TRBJ2-7
TGTGCCAGCGGGACAGGGGCCTACGAGCAGTACTTC
CASGTGAYEQYF
>TRBD2|TRBV6-4|.|TRBJ2-1
TGTGCCAGCAGTGACTCGAGCCTAGCGGGAGGGCACTCCTACAATGAGCAGTTCTTC
CASSDSSLAGGHSYNEQFF
>.|TRBV6-5|.|TRBJ1-1
TGTGCCAGCAGTCGACTTAACACTGAAGCTTTCTTT
CASSRLNTEAFF
>.|TRBV5-6|.|TRBJ1-3
TGTGCCAGCAGCCCTCCGGGGGGGCTTAACGGGCCTGGAAACACCATATATTTT
CASSPPGGLNGPGNTIYF
>.|TRBV5-4|.|TRBJ2-5
TGTGCCAGCAGCTCCACGGGGTGGGAGACCCAGTACTTC
CASSSTGWETQYF
>.|TRBV7-8|.|TRBJ1-4
TGTGCCAGCAGCTTATGGTTCGGAGGAGAGGAAAAACTGTTTTTT
CASSLWFGGEEKLFF
>.|TRBV6-4|.|TRBJ2-2
TGTGCCAGCAGTGGAGAAGGGGGGTCGAACGGGGAGCTGTTTTTT
CASSGEGGSNGELFF
>.|TRBV10-3|.|TRBJ2-2
TGTGCCATCAGTGATCGGGGGTCGGGGTCGAACACCGGGGAGCTGTTTTTT
CAISDRGSGSNTGELFF
>.|TRBV11-2|.|TRBJ1-4
TGTGCCAGCAGCTTATCAGTACTTAACGTGGGCCCGTATAATGAAAAACTGTTTTTT
CASSLSVLNVGPYNEKLFF
>.|TRBV6-5|.|TRBJ1-1
TGTGCCAGCACTATGACAGACTATAACACTGAAGCTTTCTTT
CASTMTDYNTEAFF
>.|TRBV6-5|.|TRBJ1-1
TGTGCCAGCAGTTACAGAGACGAGGGGGAAGCTTTCTTT
CASSYRDEGEAFF
>.|TRBV12-3/TRBV12-4|few|TRBJ2-7
TGTGCCAGCAGTCCTTGGGGGGGGCGCGAGCAGTACTTC
CASSPWGGREQYF
>TRBD1|TRBV6-5|once|TRBJ1-1
TGTGCCAGCAGTTACAGGGACAGGGGGAAAACTGAAGCTTTCTTT
CASSYRDRGKTEAFF
>TRBD2|TRBV10-1|few|TRBJ2-3
TGCGCCAGCAGAAGGACTAGCGGGAGCACAGATACGCAGTATTTT
CASRRTSGSTDTQYF
>TRBD1|TRBV11-2|.|TRBJ1-6
TGTGCCAGCAGCTTGGGACAGAATAATTCACCCCTCCACTTT
CASSLGQNNSPLHF
>.|TRBV3-1/TRBV3-2|.|TRBJ1-5
TGTGCCAGCAGCCAAGTTTCGGGGGAAGGTCAGCCCCAGCATTTT
CASSQVSGEGQPQHF
>.|TRBV13|.|TRBJ2-3
TGTGCCAGCAGCTTAGAAGTTATGAGAGATACGCAGTATTTT
CASSLEVMRDTQYF
>TRBD1|TRBV12-5|.|TRBJ2-7
TGTGCTAGTGGTGGGTCGGGACAGGGCGTCCACGAGCAGTACTTC
CASGGSGQGVHEQYF
>.|TRBV27|.|TRBJ1-2
TGTGCCAGCAGTTTAGGACGGACCTATGGCTACACCTTC
CASSLGRTYGYTF
>.|TRBV28|few|TRBJ1-5
TGTGCCAGCAGTTTAGCCATGCCCCAAAAGGGGAATCAGCCCCAGCATTTT
CASSLAMPQKGNQPQHF
>TRBD1|TRBV7-9|.|TRBJ1-2
TGTGCCAGCAGCTTCGCTGACAGGGTGGATGGCTACACCTTC
CASSFADRVDGYTF
>.|TRBV20-1|.|TRBJ2-5
TGCAGTGCTAGCTCAGAGACCCAGTACTTC
CSASSETQYF
>.|TRBV19|.|TRBJ2-7
TGTGCCAGTAGACTCAAAAGGGTGGGGAGGGACAACTCCTACGAGCAGTACTTC
CASRLKRVGRDNSYEQYF
>TRBD1|TRBV6-5|few|TRBJ2-2
TGTGCCAGCAGCGGGACAGGGTTAACGGAGCTGTTTTTT
CASSGTGLTELFF
>.|TRBV23-1|.|TRBJ2-1
TGCGCCAGCAGTCTTTACGCGGATTCTGAGCAGTTCTTC
CASSLYADSEQFF
>.|TRBV7-2|.|TRBJ2-3
TGTGCCAGCAGCTTAAAGTTTGCAGATACGCAGTATTTT
CASSLKFADTQYF
>TRBD1|TRBV6-5|.|TRBJ1-4
TGTGCCAGCAGCCCGGGACAGGGGGCGCATGAAAAACTGTTTTTT
CASSPGQGAHEKLFF
>TRBD2|TRBV6-5|.|TRBJ2-5
TGTGCCAGCAGTACTCCGGGACTAGAAGAGACCCAGTACTTC
CASSTPGLEETQYF
>.|TRBV2|once|TRBJ1-2
TGTGCCAGCAGTGATGAGGGATCCTATGGCTACACCTTC
CASSDEGSYGYTF
>TRBD1|TRBV7-9|.|TRBJ2-1
TGTGCCAGCAGCTTGGGACAGGGGCTCTCAGGTAATGAGCAGTTCTTC
CASSLGQGLSGNEQFF
>.|TRBV28|.|TRBJ2-7
TGTGCCAGCAAAAGCGGGCCAATCACAACCTACGAGCAGTACTTC
CASKSGPITTYEQYF
>.|TRBV7-8|once|TRBJ1-2
TGTGCCAGCAGCTTAAATTTGCGGGAAACTTATGGCTACACCTTC
CASSLNLRETYGYTF
>.|TRBV11-2|.|TRBJ2-1
TGTGCCAGCAGCTTAGACGAATTGGGAAGGAGCTCCTACAATGAGCAGTTCTTC
CASSLDELGRSSYNEQFF
>.|TRBV5-1|.|TRBJ1-6
TGCGCCAGCAGCTTCGGAGGACCCCTAGATCATAATTCACCCCTCCACTTT
CASSFGGPLDHNSPLHF
>.|TRBV19|once|TRBJ2-7
TGTGCCAGTAGTACCGGCTACCTCTACGAGCAGTACTTC
CASSTGYLYEQYF